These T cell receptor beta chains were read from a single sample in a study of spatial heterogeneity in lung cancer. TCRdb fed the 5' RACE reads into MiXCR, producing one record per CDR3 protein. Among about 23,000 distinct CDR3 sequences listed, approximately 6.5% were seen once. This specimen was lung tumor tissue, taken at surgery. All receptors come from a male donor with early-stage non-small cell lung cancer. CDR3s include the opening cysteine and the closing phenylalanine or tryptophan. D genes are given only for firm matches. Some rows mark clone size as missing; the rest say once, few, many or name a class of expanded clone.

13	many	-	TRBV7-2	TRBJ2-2	CASSLVTTGELFF	TGTGCCAGCAGCTTAGTTACCACCGGGGAGCTGTTTTTT
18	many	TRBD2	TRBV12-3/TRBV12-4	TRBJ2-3	CASSLARLAGASTDTQYF	TGTGCCAGCAGTTTAGCCAGACTAGCGGGGGCCAGCACAGATACGCAGTATTTT
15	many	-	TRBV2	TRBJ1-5	CASSEDGTEGKPQHF	TGTGCCAGCAGTGAAGACGGGACGGAAGGGAAACCCCAGCATTTT
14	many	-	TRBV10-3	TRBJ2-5	CAISEGGLAETQYF	TGTGCCATCAGTGAGGGGGGTCTAGCTGAGACCCAGTACTTC
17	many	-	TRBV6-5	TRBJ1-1	CASSSVQRGTVNTEAFF	TGTGCCAGCAGCTCGGTGCAGCGGGGGACTGTGAACACTGAAGCTTTCTTT
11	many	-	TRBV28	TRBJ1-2	CASTANYGYTF	TGTGCCAGTACAGCTAACTATGGCTACACCTTC
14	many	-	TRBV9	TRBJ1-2	CASSDATVRNGYTF	TGTGCCAGCAGCGATGCTACAGTGCGAAATGGCTACACCTTC
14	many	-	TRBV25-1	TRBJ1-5	CASGPAAGAQPQHF	TGTGCCAGTGGCCCGGCGGCAGGGGCTCAGCCCCAGCATTTT
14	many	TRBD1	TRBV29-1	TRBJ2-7	CSVLRRQGAGEQYF	TGCAGCGTCCTCCGGAGACAGGGGGCGGGCGAGCAGTACTTC
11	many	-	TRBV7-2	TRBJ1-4	CASSLNEKLFF	TGTGCCAGCAGCCTCAATGAAAAACTGTTTTTT
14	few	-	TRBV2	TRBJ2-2	CVSSSTLNTGELFF	TGTGTCAGCAGCTCCACCTTGAACACCGGGGAGCTGTTTTTT
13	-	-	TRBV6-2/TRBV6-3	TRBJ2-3	CASSYVPRGTQYF	TGTGCCAGCAGTTACGTACCCCGGGGTACGCAGTATTTT
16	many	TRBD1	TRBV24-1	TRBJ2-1	CATSDLTGVFYNEQFF	TGTGCCACCAGTGATTTAACAGGGGTCTTTTACAATGAGCAGTTCTTC
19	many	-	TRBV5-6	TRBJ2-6	CASSPVGRGLSSGANVLTF	TGTGCCAGCAGTCCCGTGGGTCGGGGCCTGAGCTCTGGGGCCAACGTCCTGACTTTC
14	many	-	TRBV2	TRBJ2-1	CASRRQSNYNEQFF	TGTGCCAGCAGACGACAGAGCAACTACAATGAGCAGTTCTTC
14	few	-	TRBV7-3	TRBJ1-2	CASRSPLRYYGYTF	TGTGCCAGCAGATCCCCATTACGGTACTATGGCTACACCTTC
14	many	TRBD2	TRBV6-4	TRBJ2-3	CASSDGAGHATQYF	TGTGCCAGCAGTGATGGAGCGGGGCACGCTACGCAGTATTTT
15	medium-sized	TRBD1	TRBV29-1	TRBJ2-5	CSVVRDRYIQETQYF	TGCAGCGTTGTTCGGGACAGGTACATCCAAGAGACCCAGTACTTC
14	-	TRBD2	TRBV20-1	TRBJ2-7	CSARASGGPGEQYF	TGCAGTGCCCGGGCTAGCGGGGGGCCTGGCGAGCAGTACTTC
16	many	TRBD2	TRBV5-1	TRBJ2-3	CASSLGASGTTDTQYF	TGCGCCAGCAGCTTGGGCGCTAGCGGTACCACAGATACGCAGTATTTT
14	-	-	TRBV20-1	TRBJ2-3	CSVPGLGVSDTQYF	TGCAGTGTCCCAGGGTTAGGGGTCTCCGATACGCAGTATTTT
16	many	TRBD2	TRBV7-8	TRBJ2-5	CASSDGTSGLQETQYF	TGTGCCAGCAGCGATGGGACTAGCGGACTACAAGAGACCCAGTACTTC
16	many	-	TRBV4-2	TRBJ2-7	CASSQLGVVGSYEQYF	TGTGCCAGCAGCCAATTGGGTGTGGTAGGTTCCTACGAGCAGTACTTC
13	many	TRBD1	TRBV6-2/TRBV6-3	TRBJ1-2	CASRYRGVYGYTF	TGTGCCAGCAGATACAGGGGCGTCTATGGCTACACCTTC